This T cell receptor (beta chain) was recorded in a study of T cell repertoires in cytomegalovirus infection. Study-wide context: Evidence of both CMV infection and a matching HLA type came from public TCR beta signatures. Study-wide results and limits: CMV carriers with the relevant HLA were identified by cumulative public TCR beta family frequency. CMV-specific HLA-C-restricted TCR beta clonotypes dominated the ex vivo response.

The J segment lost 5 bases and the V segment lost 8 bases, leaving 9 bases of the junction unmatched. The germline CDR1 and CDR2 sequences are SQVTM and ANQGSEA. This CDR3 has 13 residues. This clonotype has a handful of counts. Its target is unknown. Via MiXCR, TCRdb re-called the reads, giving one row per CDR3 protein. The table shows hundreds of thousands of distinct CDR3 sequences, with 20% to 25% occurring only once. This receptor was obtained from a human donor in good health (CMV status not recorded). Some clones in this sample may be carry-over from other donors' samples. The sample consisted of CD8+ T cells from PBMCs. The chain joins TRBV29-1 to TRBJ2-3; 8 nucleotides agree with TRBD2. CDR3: CSLSGGGGDTQYF. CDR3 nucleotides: TGCAGCTTAAGCGGGGGCGGCGGAGATACGCAGTATTTT.